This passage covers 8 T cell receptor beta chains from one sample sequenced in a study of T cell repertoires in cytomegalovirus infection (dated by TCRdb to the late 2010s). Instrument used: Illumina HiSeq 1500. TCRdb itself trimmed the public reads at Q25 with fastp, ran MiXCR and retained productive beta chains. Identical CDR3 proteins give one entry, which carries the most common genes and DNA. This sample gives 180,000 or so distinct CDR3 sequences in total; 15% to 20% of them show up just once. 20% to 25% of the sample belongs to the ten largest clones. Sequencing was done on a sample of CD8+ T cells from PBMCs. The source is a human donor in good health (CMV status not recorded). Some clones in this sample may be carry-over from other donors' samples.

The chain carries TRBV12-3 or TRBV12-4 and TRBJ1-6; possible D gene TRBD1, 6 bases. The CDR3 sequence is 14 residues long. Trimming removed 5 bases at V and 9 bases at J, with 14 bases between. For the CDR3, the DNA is TGTGCCAGCAGTCCACCAGGGGTTAGTTCACCCCTCCACTTT. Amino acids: CASSPPGVSSPLHF.

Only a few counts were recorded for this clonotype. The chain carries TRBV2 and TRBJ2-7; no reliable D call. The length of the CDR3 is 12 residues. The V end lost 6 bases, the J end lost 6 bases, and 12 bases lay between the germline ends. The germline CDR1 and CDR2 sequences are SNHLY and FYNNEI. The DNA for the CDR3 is TGTGCCAGCAGCGATCTAGAAGTCGAGCAGTACTTC. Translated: CASSDLEVEQYF.

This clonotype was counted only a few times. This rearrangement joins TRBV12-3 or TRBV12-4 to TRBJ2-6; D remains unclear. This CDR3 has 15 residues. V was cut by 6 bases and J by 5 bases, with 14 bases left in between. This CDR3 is CASSFRVTRANVLTF. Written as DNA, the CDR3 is TGTGCCAGCAGCTTTCGGGTCACCAGGGCCAACGTCCTGACTTTC.

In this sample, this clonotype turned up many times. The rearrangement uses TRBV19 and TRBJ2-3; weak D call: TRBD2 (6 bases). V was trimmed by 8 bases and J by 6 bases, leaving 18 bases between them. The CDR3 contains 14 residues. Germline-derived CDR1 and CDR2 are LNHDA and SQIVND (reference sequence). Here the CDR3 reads CASGHLGEADTQYF. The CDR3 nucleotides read TGTGCCAGTGGACATCTGGGGGAGGCCGATACGCAGTATTTT.

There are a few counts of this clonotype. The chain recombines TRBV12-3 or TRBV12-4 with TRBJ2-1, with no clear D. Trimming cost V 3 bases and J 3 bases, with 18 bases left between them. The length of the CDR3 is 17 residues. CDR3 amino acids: CASSFPSIGYSYNEQFF. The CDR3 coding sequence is TGTGCCAGCAGTTTCCCATCCATAGGGTATAGCTACAATGAGCAGTTCTTC.

CDR3 loop: CASSSWDNKQYF. In DNA, the CDR3 is TGTGCCAGCAGCTCCTGGGACAACAAGCAGTACTTC. The chain carries TRBV7-2 and TRBJ2-7; possible D gene TRBD1, 6 bases. The V gene lost 4 bases and the J gene lost 8 bases, with 12 bases spanning the gap. Per germline, CDR1 SGHTA and CDR2 FQGNSA. CDR3 length equals 12 residues.

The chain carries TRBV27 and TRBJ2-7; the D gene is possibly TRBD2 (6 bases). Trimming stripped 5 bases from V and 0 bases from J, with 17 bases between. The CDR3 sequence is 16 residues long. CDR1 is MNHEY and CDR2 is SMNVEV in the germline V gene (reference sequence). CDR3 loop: CASSPKTSSSSYEQYF. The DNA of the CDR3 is TGTGCCAGCAGTCCTAAAACTAGCTCAAGCTCCTACGAGCAGTACTTC.

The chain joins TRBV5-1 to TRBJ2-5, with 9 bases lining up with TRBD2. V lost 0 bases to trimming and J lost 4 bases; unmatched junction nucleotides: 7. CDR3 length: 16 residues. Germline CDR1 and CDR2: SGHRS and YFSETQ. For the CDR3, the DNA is TGCGCCAGCAGCTTGGAGCCAGCGGGGGGCACAGAGACCCAGTACTTC. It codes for CASSLEPAGGTETQYF.